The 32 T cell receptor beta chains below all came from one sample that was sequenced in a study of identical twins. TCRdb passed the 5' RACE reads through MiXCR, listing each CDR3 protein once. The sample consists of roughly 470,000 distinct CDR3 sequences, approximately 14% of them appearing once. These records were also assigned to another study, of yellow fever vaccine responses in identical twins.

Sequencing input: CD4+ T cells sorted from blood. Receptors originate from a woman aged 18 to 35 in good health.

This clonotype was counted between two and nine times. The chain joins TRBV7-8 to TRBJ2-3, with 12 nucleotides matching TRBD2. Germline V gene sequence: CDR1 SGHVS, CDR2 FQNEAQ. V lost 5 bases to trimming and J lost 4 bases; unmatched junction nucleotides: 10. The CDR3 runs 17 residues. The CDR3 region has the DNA TGTGCCAGCAGCCCTAAGACTAGCGGGAGAGAGGCAGATACGCAGTATTTT. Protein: CASSPKTSGREADTQYF.

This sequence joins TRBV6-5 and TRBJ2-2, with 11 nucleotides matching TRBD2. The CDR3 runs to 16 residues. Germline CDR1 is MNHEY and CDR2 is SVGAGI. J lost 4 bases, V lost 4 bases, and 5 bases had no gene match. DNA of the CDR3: TGTGCCAGCAGTTCCCGACTAGCGGGAATCACCGGGGAGCTGTTTTTT. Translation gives CASSSRLAGITGELFF.

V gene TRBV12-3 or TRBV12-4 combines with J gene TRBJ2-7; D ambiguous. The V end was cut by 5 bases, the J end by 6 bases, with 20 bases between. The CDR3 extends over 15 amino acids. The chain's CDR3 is CASSRMQVDGFEQYF. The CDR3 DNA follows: TGTGCCAGCAGTAGAATGCAAGTAGACGGGTTCGAGCAGTACTTC.

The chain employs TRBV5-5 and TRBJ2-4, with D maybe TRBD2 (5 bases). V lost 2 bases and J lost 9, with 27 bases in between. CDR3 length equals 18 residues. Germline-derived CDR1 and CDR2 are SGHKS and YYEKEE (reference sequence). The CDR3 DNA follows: TGTGCCAGCAGCTTATTCCGAGCGGCGGTACCCTCTACGCCCATTCAGTACTTC. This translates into CASSLFRAAVPSTPIQYF.

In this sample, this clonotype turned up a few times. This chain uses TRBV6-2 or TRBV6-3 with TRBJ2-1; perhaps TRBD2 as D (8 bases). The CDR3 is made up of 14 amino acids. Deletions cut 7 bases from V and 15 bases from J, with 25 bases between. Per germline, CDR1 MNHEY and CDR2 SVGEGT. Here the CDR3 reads CASTDRWTGGGSFF. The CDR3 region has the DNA TGTGCCAGCACCGACCGGTGGACGGGAGGGGGCTCGTTCTTC.

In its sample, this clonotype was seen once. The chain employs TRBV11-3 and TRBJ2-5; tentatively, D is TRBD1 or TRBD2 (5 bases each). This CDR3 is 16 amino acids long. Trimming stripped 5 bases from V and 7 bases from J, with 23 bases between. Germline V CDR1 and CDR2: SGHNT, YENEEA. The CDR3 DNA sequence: TGTGCCAGCAGCCCACAAGCAGGGTTCAGCGGATCGACCCAGTACTTC. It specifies CASSPQAGFSGSTQYF.

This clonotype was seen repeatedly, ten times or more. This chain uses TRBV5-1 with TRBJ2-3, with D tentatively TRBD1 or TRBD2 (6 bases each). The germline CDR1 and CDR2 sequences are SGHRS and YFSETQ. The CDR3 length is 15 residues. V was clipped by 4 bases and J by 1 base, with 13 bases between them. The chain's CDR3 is CASSPGGFGTDTQYF. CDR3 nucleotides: TGCGCCAGCAGCCCCGGGGGCTTCGGCACAGATACGCAGTATTTT.

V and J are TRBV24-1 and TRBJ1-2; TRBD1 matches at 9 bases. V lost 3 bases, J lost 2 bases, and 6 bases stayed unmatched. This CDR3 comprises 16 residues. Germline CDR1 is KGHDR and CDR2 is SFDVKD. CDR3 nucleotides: TGTGCCACCAGTGATCCCGGGACAGGGAAGAACTATGGCTACACCTTC. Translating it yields CATSDPGTGKNYGYTF.

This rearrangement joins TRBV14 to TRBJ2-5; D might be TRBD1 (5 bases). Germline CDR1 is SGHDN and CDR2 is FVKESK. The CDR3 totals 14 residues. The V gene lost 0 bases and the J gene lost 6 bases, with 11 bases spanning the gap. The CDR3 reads CASSQDSGPQTQYF. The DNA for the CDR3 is TGTGCCAGCAGCCAAGATTCAGGGCCCCAGACCCAGTACTTC.

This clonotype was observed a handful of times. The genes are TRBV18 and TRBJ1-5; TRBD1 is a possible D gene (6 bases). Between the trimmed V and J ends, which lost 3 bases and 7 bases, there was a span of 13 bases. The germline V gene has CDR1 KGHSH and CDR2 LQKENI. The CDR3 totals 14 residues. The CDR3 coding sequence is TGTGCCAGCTCACCGCAGGGGAAGGCACAGCCCCAGCATTTT. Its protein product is CASSPQGKAQPQHF.

The CDR3 region has the DNA TGCGCCAGCAGCTTGGAACTTCTCAACACCGGGGAGCTGTTTTTT. This codes for CASSLELLNTGELFF. The chain combines TRBV5-1 with TRBJ2-2; D is unclear. V was shortened by 0 bases and J by 2 bases, with 8 bases between the two germline ends. CDR1 and CDR2 (germline): SGHRS, YFSETQ. The CDR3 runs to 15 residues.

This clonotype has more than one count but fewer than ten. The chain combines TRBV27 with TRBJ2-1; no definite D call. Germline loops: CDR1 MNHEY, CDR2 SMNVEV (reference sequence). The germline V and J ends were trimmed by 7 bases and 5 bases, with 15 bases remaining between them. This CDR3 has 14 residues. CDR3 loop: CASTLSLGNNEQFF. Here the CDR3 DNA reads TGTGCCAGCACTCTCTCCCTAGGGAACAATGAGCAGTTCTTC.

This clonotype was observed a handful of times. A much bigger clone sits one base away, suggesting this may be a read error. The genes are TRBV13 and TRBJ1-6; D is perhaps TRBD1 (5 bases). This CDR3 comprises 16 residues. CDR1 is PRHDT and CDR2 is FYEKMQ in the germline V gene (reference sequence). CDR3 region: CASSSIGSGPNSPLRF. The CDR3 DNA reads TGTGCCAGCAGCTCCATCGGCTCAGGGCCTAATTCACCCCTCCGCTTT.

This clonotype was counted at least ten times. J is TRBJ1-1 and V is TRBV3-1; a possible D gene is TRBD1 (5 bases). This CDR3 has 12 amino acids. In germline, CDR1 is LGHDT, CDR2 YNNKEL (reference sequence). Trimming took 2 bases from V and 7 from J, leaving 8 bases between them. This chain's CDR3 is CASSQRGDEAFF. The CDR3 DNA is TGTGCCAGCAGCCAAAGAGGGGATGAAGCTTTCTTT.

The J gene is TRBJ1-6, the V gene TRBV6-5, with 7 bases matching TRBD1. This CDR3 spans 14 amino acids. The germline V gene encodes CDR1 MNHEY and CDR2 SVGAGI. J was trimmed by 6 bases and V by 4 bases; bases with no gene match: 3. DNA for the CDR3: TGTGCCAGCAGTTCCGACAGGGCTAATTCACCCCTCCACTTT. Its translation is CASSSDRANSPLHF.

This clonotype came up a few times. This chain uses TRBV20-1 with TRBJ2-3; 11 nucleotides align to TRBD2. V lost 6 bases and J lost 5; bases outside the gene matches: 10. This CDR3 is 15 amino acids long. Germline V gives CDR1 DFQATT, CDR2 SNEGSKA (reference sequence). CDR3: CSAHITSGSGDTQYF. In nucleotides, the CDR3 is TGCAGTGCCCATATTACTAGCGGGAGTGGAGATACGCAGTATTTT.

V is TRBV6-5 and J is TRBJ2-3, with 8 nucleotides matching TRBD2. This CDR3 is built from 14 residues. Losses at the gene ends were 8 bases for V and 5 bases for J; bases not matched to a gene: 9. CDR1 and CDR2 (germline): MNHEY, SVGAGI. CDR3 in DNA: TGTGCCAGCGTTAAAGCGGGGGTCCGAGATACGCAGTATTTT. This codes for CASVKAGVRDTQYF.

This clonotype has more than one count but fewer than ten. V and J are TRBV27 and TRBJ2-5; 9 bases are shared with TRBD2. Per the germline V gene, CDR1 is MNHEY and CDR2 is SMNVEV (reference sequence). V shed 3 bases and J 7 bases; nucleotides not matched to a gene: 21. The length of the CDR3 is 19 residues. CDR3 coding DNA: TGTGCCAGCAGTTTTTATGGCACTAGCGGGCTTCATGCCCCAGGGACCCAGTACTTC. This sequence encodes CASSFYGTSGLHAPGTQYF.

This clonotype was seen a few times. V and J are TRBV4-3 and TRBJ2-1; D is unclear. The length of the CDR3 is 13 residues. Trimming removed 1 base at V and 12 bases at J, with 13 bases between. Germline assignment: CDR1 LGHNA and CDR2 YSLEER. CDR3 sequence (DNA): TGCGCCAGCAGCCAAGCCCCCCCGACGGGGCAGTTCTTC. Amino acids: CASSQAPPTGQFF.

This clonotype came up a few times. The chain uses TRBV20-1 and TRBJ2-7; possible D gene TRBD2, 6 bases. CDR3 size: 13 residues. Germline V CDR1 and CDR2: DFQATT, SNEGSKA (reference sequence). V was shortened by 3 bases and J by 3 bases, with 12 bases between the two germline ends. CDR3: CSASLGGLYEQYF. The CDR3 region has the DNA TGCAGTGCTAGCTTGGGGGGACTCTACGAGCAGTACTTC.

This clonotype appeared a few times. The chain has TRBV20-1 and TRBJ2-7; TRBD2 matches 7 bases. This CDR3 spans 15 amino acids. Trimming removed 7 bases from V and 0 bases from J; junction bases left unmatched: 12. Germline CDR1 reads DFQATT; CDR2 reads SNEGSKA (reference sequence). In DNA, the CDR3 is TGCAGTGTCCCGGCACCGAGCGGGGCCTCCTACGAGCAGTACTTC. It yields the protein CSVPAPSGASYEQYF.

CDR3 sequence: CASSQGGAGNNYGYTF. For the CDR3, the DNA is TGTGCCAGCAGCCAAGGAGGAGCAGGGAATAACTATGGCTACACCTTC. The genes are TRBV3-1 and TRBJ1-2; D is perhaps TRBD1 (5 bases). The germline V and J ends were trimmed by 1 base and 1 base, with 13 bases remaining between them. Germline values: CDR1 LGHDT, CDR2 YNNKEL (reference sequence). CDR3 size: 16 residues. The variable domain in full, with the rest retrieved from reference TRBV3-1 and TRBJ1-2, is DTAVSQTPKYLVTQMGNDKSIKCEQNLGHDTMYWYKQDSKKFLKIMFSYNNKELIINETVPNRFSPKSPDKAHLNLHINSLELGDSAVYFCASSQGGAGNNYGYTFGSGTRLTVV.

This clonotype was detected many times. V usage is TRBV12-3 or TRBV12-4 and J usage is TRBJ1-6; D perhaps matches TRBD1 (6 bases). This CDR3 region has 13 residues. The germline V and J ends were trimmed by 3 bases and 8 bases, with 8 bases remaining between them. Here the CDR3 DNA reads TGTGCCAGCAGTTTCTCAGGGGATTCACCCCTCCACTTT. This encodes CASSFSGDSPLHF.

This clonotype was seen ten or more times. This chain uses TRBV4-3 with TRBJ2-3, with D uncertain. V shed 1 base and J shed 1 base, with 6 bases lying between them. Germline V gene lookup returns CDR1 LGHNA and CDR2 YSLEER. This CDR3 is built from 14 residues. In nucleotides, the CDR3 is TGCGCCAGCAGCCAAGTCCGGGGCACAGATACGCAGTATTTT. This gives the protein CASSQVRGTDTQYF.

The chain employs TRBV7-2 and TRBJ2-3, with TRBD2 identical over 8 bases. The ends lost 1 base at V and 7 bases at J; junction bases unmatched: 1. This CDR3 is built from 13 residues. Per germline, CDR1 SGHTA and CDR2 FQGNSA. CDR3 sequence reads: CASSLVAGYTQYF. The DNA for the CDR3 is TGTGCCAGCAGCTTAGTAGCGGGGTATACGCAGTATTTT.

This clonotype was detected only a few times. The CDR3 spells CASSLVGTGWGAFNEQFF. In DNA form, the CDR3 reads TGTGCCAGCAGCTTGGTGGGGACAGGGTGGGGTGCATTTAATGAGCAGTTCTTC. V is TRBV5-6 and J is TRBJ2-1; 9 bases fit TRBD1. In germline, CDR1 is SGHDT, CDR2 YYEEEE. This CDR3 spans 18 amino acids. The V gene end was trimmed by 0 bases and the J gene end by 7 bases; junction bases not matched to a gene: 14.

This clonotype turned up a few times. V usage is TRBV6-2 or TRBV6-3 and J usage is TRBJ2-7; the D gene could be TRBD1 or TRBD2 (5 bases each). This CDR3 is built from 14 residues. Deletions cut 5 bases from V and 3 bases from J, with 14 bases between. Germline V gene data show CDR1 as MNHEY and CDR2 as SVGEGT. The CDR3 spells CASSTGTVRYEQYF. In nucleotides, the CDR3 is TGTGCCAGCAGTACCGGGACGGTTCGCTACGAGCAGTACTTC.

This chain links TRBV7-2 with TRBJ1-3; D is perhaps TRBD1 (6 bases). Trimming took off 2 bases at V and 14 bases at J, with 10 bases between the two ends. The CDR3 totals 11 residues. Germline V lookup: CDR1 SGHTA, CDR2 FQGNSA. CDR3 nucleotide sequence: TGTGCCAGCAGCTTATCGACAGGCCTATATTTT. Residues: CASSLSTGLYF.

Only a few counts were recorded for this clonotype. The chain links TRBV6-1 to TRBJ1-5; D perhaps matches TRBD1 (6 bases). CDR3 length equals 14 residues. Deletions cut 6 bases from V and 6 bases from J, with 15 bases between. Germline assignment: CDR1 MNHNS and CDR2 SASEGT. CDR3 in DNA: TGTGCCAGCAGGCGTACAGGGCAGGGTCAGCCCCAGCATTTT. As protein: CASRRTGQGQPQHF.

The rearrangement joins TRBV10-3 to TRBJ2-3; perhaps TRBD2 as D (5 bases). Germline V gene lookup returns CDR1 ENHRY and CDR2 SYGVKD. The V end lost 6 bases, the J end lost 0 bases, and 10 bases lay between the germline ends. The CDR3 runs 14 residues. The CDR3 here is CAIRALASTDTQYF. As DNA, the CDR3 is TGTGCCATCAGAGCGCTAGCTAGCACAGATACGCAGTATTTT.

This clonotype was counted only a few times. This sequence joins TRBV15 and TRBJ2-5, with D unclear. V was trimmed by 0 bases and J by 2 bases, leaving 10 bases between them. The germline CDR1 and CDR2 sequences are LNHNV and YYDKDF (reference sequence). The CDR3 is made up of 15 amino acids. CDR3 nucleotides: TGTGCCACCAGCAGAGAAGAGAAGTTTCAAGAGACCCAGTACTTC. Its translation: CATSREEKFQETQYF.

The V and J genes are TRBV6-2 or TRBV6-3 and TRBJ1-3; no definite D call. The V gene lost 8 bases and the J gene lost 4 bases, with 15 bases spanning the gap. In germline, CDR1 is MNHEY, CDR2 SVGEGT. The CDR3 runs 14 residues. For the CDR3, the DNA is TGTGCCAGCCTCCAGAGTGGGAGAGGAAACACCATATATTTT. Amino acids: CASLQSGRGNTIYF.